Described below is a single T cell receptor (beta chain) sequence and its context. TCRdb's copy holds only in-frame clones and misses some; the assay was immunoSEQ multiplex PCR. This sample has 1,500 to 2,000 clones, with about 20% found just once. This record belongs to a study of sequential checkpoint blockade in melanoma. The treatment: randomized to nivolumab then ipilimumab (arm A) or the reverse (arm B). Material: tumor tissue (inferred from file names), obtained from a patient given nivolumab and ipilimumab in sequence. The sequence derives from a human donor with melanoma.

This chain's CDR3 is CASSPLEGGGYNEQFF. As DNA, the CDR3 is TGTGCCAGCAGCCCCCTTGAGGGCGGTGGGTACAATGAGCAGTTCTTC. The rearrangement uses TRBV6-8 and TRBJ2-1; perhaps TRBD2 as D (5 bases). The CDR3 loop spans 16 amino acids. The germline V and J ends were trimmed by 6 bases and 4 bases, with 19 bases remaining between them. CDR1 and CDR2 from the germline V gene are MNHGY and SAAAGT.